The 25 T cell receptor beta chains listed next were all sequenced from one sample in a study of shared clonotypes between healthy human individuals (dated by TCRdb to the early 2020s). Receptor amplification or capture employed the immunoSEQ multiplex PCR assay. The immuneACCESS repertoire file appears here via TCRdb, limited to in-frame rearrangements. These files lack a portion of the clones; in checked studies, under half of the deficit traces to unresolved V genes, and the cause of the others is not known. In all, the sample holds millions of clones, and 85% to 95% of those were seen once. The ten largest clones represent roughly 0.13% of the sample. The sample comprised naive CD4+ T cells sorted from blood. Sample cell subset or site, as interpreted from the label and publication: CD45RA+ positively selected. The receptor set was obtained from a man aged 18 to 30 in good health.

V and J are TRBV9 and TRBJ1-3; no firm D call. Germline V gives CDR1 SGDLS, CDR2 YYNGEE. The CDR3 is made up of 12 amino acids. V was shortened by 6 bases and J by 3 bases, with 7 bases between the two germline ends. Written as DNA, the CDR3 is TGTGCCAGCACGGCGGGTGGAAACACCATATATTTT. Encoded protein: CASTAGGNTIYF. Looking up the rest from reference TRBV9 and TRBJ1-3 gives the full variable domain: DSGVTQTPKHLITATGQRVTLRCSPRSGDLSVYWYQQSLDQGLQFLIQYYNGEERAKGNILERFSAQQFPDLHSELNLSSLELGDSALYFCASTAGGNTIYFGEGSWLTVV.

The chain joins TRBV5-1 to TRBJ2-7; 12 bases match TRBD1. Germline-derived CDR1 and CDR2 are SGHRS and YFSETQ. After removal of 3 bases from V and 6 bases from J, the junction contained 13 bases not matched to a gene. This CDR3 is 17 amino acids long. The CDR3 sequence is CASSSRPPGQGAFEQYF. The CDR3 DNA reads TGCGCCAGCAGCTCACGACCCCCGGGACAGGGGGCGTTCGAGCAGTACTTC.

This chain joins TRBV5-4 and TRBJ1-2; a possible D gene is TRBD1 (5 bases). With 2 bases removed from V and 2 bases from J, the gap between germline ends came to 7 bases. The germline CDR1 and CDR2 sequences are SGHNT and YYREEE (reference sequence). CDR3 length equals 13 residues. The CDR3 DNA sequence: TGTGCCAGCAGCTTTCGGGACAACTATGGCTACACCTTC. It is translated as CASSFRDNYGYTF.

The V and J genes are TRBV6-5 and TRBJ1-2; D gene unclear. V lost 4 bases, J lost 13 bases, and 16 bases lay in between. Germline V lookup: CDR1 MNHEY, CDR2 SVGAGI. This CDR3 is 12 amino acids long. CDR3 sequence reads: CASSSPGGGSTF. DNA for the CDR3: TGTGCCAGCAGTTCGCCCGGAGGAGGGTCCACCTTC.

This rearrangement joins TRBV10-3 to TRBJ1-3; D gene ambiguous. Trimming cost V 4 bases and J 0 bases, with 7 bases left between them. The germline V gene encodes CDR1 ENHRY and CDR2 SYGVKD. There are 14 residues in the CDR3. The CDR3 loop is CAISGTASGNTIYF. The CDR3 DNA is TGTGCCATCAGTGGTACAGCCTCTGGAAACACCATATATTTT.

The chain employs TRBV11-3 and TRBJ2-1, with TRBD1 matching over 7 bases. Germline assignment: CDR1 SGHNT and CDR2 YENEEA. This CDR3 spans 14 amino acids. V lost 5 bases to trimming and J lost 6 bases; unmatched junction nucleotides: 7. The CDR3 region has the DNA TGTGCCAGCAGCCCTGACAGGGTCCCCAATGAGCAGTTCTTC. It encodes CASSPDRVPNEQFF. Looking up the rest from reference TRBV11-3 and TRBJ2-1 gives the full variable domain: EAGVVQSPRYKIIEKKQPVAFWCNPISGHNTLYWYLQNLGQGPELLIRYENEEAVDDSQLPKDRFSAERLKGVDSTLKIQPAELGDSAVYLCASSPDRVPNEQFFGPGTRLTVL.

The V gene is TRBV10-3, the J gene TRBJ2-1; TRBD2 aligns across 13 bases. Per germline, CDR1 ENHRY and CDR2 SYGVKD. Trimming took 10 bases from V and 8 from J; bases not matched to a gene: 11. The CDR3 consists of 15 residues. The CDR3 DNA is TGTGCCACAGGAAAAGGGACTAGCGGGATATATGAGCAGTTCTTC. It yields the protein CATGKGTSGIYEQFF.

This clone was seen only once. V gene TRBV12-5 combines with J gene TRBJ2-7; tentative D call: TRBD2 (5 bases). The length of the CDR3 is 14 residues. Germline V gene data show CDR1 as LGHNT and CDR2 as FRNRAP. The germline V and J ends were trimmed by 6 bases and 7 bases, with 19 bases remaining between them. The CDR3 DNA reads TGTGCTAGTGGCCCCCTCTCTTACTCGGGGGAGCAGTACTTC. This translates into CASGPLSYSGEQYF.

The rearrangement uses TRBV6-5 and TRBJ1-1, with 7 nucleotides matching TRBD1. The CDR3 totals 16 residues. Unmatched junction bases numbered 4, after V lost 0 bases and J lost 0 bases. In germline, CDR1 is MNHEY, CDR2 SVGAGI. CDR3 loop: CASSYSGTALNTEAFF. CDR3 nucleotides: TGTGCCAGCAGTTACTCAGGGACAGCTCTGAACACTGAAGCTTTCTTT.

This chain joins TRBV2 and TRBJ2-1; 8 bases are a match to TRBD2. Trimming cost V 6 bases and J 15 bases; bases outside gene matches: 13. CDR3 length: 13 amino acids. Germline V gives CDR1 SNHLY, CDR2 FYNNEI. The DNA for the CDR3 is TGTGCCAGCAGACATAACCCCCCGGGGGGGCGGTTCTTC. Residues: CASRHNPPGGRFF.

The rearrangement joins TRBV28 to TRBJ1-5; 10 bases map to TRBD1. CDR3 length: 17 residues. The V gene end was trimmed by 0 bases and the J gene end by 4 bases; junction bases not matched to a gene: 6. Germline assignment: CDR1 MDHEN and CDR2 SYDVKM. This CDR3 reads CASSLWGRTGGNQPQHF. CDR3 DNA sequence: TGTGCCAGCAGTTTATGGGGCCGGACAGGGGGAAATCAGCCCCAGCATTTT.

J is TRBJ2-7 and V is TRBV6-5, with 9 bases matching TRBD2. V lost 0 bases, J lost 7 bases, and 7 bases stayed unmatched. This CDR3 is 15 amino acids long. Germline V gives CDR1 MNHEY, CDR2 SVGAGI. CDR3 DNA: TGTGCCAGCAGTTACTCAAGCGGGAGGCCCCGAGAGCAGTACTTC. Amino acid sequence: CASSYSSGRPREQYF.

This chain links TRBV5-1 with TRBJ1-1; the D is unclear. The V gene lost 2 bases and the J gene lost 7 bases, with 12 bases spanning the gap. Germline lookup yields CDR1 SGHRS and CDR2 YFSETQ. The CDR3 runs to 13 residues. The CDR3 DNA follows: TGCGCCAGCAGCTTTTCGGTTTCGGGTGAAGCTTTCTTT. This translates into CASSFSVSGEAFF.

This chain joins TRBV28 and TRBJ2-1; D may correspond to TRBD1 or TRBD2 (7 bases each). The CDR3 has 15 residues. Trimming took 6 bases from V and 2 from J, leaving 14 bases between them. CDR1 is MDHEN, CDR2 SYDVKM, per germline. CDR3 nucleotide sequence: TGTGCCAGCAGGCCAGGGAGGGGGCCCTACAATGAGCAGTTCTTC. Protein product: CASRPGRGPYNEQFF.

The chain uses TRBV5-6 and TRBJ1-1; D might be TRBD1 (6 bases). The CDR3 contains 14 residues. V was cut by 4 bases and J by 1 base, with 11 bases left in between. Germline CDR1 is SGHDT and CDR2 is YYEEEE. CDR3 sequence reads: CASSHLQGNTEAFF. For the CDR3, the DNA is TGTGCCAGCAGCCATCTACAGGGGAACACTGAAGCTTTCTTT. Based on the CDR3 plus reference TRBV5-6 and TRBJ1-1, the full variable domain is DAGVTQSPTHLIKTRGQQVTLRCSPKSGHDTVSWYQQALGQGPQFIFQYYEEEERQRGNFPDRFSGHQFPNYSSELNVNALLLGDSALYLCASSHLQGNTEAFFGQGTRLTVV.

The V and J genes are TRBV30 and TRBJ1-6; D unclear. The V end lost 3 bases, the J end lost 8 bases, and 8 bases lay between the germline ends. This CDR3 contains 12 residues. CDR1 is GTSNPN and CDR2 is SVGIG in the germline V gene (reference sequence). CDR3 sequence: CAWRLVHSPLHF. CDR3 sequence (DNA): TGTGCCTGGAGGCTGGTGCATTCACCCCTCCACTTT.

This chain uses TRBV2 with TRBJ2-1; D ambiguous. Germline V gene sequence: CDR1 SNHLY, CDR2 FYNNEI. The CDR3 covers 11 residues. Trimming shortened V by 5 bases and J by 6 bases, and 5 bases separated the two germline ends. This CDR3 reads CASSSTNEQFF. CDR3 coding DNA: TGTGCCAGCAGTTCCACCAATGAGCAGTTCTTC.

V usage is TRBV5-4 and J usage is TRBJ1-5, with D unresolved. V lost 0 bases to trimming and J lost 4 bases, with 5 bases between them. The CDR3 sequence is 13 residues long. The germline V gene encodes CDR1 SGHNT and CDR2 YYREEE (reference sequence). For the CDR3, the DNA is TGTGCCAGCAGCTTGGGGATAAATCAGCCCCAGCATTTT. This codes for CASSLGINQPQHF.

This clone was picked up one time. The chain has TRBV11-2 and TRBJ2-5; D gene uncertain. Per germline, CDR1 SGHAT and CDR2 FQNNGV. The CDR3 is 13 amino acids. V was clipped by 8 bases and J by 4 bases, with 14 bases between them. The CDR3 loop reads CASGRPGRETQYF. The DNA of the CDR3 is TGTGCCAGCGGTCGACCGGGTAGAGAGACCCAGTACTTC.

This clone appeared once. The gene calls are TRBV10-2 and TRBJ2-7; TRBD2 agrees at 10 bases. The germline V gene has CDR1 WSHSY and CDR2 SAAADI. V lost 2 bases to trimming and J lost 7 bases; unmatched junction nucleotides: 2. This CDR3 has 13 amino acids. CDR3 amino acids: CASSEQAGGEQYF. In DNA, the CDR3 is TGCGCCAGCAGTGAGCAAGCGGGGGGGGAGCAGTACTTC.

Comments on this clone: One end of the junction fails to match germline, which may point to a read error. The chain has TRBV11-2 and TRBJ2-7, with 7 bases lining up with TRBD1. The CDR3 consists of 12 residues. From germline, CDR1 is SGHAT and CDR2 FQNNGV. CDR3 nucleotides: TGTGCCAGCAGCAGCAACCTGACAGGGTGGAACTTC. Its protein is CASSSNLTGWNF.

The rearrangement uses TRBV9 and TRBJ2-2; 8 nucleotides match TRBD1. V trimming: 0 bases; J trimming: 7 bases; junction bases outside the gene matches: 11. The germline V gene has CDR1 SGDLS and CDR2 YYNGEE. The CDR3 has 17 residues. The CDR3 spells CASSVVPRQGLGGELFF. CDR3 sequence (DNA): TGTGCCAGCAGCGTAGTTCCGAGACAGGGGCTTGGCGGGGAGCTGTTTTTT. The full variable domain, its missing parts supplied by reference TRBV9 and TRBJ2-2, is DSGVTQTPKHLITATGQRVTLRCSPRSGDLSVYWYQQSLDQGLQFLIQYYNGEERAKGNILERFSAQQFPDLHSELNLSSLELGDSALYFCASSVVPRQGLGGELFFGEGSRLTVL.

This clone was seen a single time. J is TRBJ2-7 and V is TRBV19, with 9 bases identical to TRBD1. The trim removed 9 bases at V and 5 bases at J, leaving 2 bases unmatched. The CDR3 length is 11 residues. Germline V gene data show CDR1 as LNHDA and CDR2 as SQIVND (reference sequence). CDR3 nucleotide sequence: TGTGCCAGCCGACAGGGGGACGAGCAGTACTTC. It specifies CASRQGDEQYF.

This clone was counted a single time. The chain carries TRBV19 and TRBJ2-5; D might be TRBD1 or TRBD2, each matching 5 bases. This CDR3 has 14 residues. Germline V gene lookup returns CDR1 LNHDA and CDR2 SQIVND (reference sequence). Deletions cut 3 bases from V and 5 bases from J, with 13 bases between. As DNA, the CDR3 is TGTGCCAGTAGTATCCAGGGATGGGAGGAGACCCAGTACTTC. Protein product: CASSIQGWEETQYF.

The CDR3 DNA reads TGTGCCTGGAGTGGTCTAAATCAGCCCCAGCATTTT. It yields the protein CAWSGLNQPQHF. The gene calls are TRBV30 and TRBJ1-5; D is ambiguous. Germline CDR1 is GTSNPN and CDR2 is SVGIG (reference sequence). Trimming removed 1 base from V and 4 bases from J, with 5 bases in between. The CDR3 contains 12 residues. The full variable domain, in which reference TRBV30 and TRBJ1-5 provide the parts outside the CDR3, is SQTIHQWPATLVQPVGSPLSLECTVEGTSNPNLYWYRQAAGRGLQLLFYSVGIGQISSEVPQNLSASRPQDRQFILSSKKLLLSDSGFYLCAWSGLNQPQHFGDGTRLSIL.